This entry lists 26 T cell receptor beta chains sequenced from one sample in a study of cytomegalovirus exposure and HLA in healthy donors. Using immunoSEQ multiplex PCR, the repertoire was profiled, and TCRdb retains in-frame clones only, with some absent. The sample gives roughly 330,000 clones, 87% of which show up once; over 1% is in the top ten. Specimen: PBMCs. These receptors originate from a woman aged 25-40 years in good health and CMV-seropositive.

This chain joins TRBV15 and TRBJ2-3; the match to TRBD1 covers 8 bases. The CDR3 sequence is 14 residues long. Per germline, CDR1 LNHNV and CDR2 YYDKDF (reference sequence). V trimming: 3 bases; J trimming: 2 bases; junction bases outside the gene matches: 1. CDR3 in amino acids: CATSRTGVTDTQYF. The CDR3 coding sequence is TGTGCCACCAGCAGGACAGGGGTCACAGATACGCAGTATTTT.

The gene calls are TRBV7-2 and TRBJ2-3; D might be TRBD2 (5 bases). Germline loops: CDR1 SGHTA, CDR2 FQGNSA. V lost 3 bases, J lost 3 bases, and 13 bases lay in between. This CDR3 has 15 amino acids. CDR3 sequence reads: CASSLASRNTDTQYF. The CDR3 bases are TGTGCCAGCAGCTTGGCTAGCCGTAATACAGATACGCAGTATTTT.

The rearrangement joins TRBV5-1 to TRBJ2-3; D may be TRBD2 (6 bases). Deletions cut 4 bases from V and 4 bases from J, with 13 bases between. Per germline, CDR1 SGHRS and CDR2 YFSETQ. The length of the CDR3 is 14 residues. CDR3 amino acids: CASSPPRGPDTQYF. The CDR3 DNA is TGCGCCAGCAGCCCGCCGCGGGGTCCAGATACGCAGTATTTT.

This clone was observed once. The V call is TRBV19, the J call TRBJ1-2; possibly TRBD1 for D (5 bases). CDR1 and CDR2 from the germline V gene are LNHDA and SQIVND (reference sequence). V gave up 3 bases and J gave up 3 bases, with 11 bases separating them. The CDR3 is made up of 14 amino acids. Here the CDR3 reads CASSIAQGYYGYTF. The DNA of the CDR3 is TGTGCCAGTAGTATTGCGCAGGGCTACTATGGCTACACCTTC.

This chain links TRBV11-2 with TRBJ2-7, with D perhaps TRBD2 (5 bases). This CDR3 has 14 residues. V lost 5 bases and J 3 bases, leaving 14 bases between the germline ends. CDR1 SGHAT and CDR2 FQNNGV come from the germline V gene. CDR3 amino acids: CASSPGGSDYEQYF. CDR3 in DNA: TGTGCCAGCAGCCCCGGTGGGAGTGACTACGAGCAGTACTTC.

This clone was counted once. The chain links TRBV19 to TRBJ1-2; D remains unclear. CDR3 size: 12 residues. Germline values: CDR1 LNHDA, CDR2 SQIVND (reference sequence). Trimming cost V 5 bases and J 4 bases, with 8 bases left between them. CDR3 DNA: TGTGCCAGTAGTCCGAGTATCTATGGCTACACCTTC. Translation: CASSPSIYGYTF.

The CDR3 bases are TGTGCCAGCAGCTTATCGACAGGGGGCGATGGCTACACCTTC. As protein: CASSLSTGGDGYTF. The chain couples TRBV7-3 to TRBJ1-2; 10 nucleotides agree with TRBD1. The germline V gene encodes CDR1 SGHTA and CDR2 FQGTGA. J gave up 6 bases and V 2 bases, and 3 bases lay outside the gene matches. CDR3 length: 14 residues. Complete variable domain (other parts from reference TRBV7-3 and TRBJ1-2): GAGVSQTPSNKVTEKGKYVELRCDPISGHTALYWYRQSLGQGPEFLIYFQGTGAADDSGLPNDRFFAVRPEGSVSTLKIQRTERGDSAVYLCASSLSTGGDGYTFGSGTRLTVV.

The chain joins TRBV9 to TRBJ2-1, with 10 bases matching TRBD2. The CDR3 covers 15 residues. The V segment lost 3 bases and the J segment 2 bases; nucleotides outside the gene matches: 2. CDR1 is SGDLS and CDR2 is YYNGEE in the germline V gene. The DNA of the CDR3 is TGTGCCAGCAGCGAGGGACTAGCGACCTACAATGAGCAGTTCTTC. Protein sequence: CASSEGLATYNEQFF.

The chain is built from TRBV27 and TRBJ2-7; no firm D call. The CDR3 has 13 residues. Germline V gene sequence: CDR1 MNHEY, CDR2 SMNVEV (reference sequence). Trimming shortened V by 7 bases and J by 2 bases, and 12 bases separated the two germline ends. Here the CDR3 reads CASIGQAAYEQYF. Written as DNA, the CDR3 is TGTGCCAGCATAGGCCAGGCAGCCTACGAGCAGTACTTC.

This rearrangement joins TRBV27 to TRBJ2-5; 7 bases map to TRBD1. This CDR3 is built from 15 residues. CDR1 and CDR2 (germline): MNHEY, SMNVEV (reference sequence). The ends lost 5 bases at V and 3 bases at J; junction bases unmatched: 9. The CDR3, as DNA: TGTGCCAGCAGTCCGGAACAGGGGAGAGAAGAGACCCAGTACTTC. Amino acid sequence: CASSPEQGREETQYF.

The V and J genes are TRBV4-2 and TRBJ1-2, with TRBD1 matching over 11 bases. The germline V gene has CDR1 LGHNA and CDR2 YNFKEQ. After removal of 0 bases from V and 4 bases from J, the junction contained 10 bases not matched to a gene. The length of the CDR3 is 18 residues. The CDR3 DNA is TGTGCCAGCAGCCAAGAGGGCGGGACAGGGGGAGGCAGCTATGGCTACACCTTC. This gives the protein CASSQEGGTGGGSYGYTF.

This sequence joins TRBV19 and TRBJ1-1; 8 nucleotides agree with TRBD1. Germline-derived CDR1 and CDR2 are LNHDA and SQIVND (reference sequence). The CDR3 has 13 residues. The ends lost 6 bases at V and 7 bases at J; junction bases unmatched: 7. CDR3 sequence reads: CASSRDRYYEAFF. CDR3 DNA: TGTGCCAGTAGCCGGGACAGGTATTATGAAGCTTTCTTT.

J is TRBJ1-5 and V is TRBV7-2; TRBD1 aligns across 8 bases. The trim removed 5 bases at V and 0 bases at J, leaving 6 bases unmatched. The CDR3 contains 16 residues. Germline lookup yields CDR1 SGHTA and CDR2 FQGNSA. In nucleotides, the CDR3 is TGTGCCAGCAGCACCCAGGGGGCGAATAGCAATCAGCCCCAGCATTTT. Translated: CASSTQGANSNQPQHF.

The chain recombines TRBV6-5 with TRBJ2-2, with D unclear. Germline V gene lookup returns CDR1 MNHEY and CDR2 SVGAGI. The CDR3 has 15 residues. V dropped 2 bases and J dropped 2 bases, with 9 bases sitting between them. The CDR3 here is CASSYTRPNTGELFF. CDR3 DNA sequence: TGTGCCAGCAGTTACACCAGGCCTAACACCGGGGAGCTGTTTTTT.

This chain links TRBV6-5 with TRBJ1-1, with 7 bases matching TRBD1. The trim removed 2 bases at V and 4 bases at J, leaving 7 bases unmatched. Germline assignment: CDR1 MNHEY and CDR2 SVGAGI. The CDR3 runs to 15 residues. The CDR3 protein is CASSYVTGVGTEAFF. The CDR3 DNA sequence: TGTGCCAGCAGTTACGTTACAGGGGTAGGCACTGAAGCTTTCTTT.

This chain uses TRBV28 with TRBJ1-1, with TRBD1 as a possible D gene (5 bases). The ends were cut back, 7 bases at V and 5 bases at J, with 14 bases in the middle. CDR1 is MDHEN, CDR2 SYDVKM, per germline. This CDR3 region has 13 residues. CDR3 in amino acids: CASKGQGETEAFF. CDR3 nucleotides: TGTGCCAGCAAGGGGCAAGGGGAAACTGAAGCTTTCTTT.

This clone is a singleton in its sample. This chain connects TRBV13 to TRBJ2-7; 7 bases map to TRBD2. Per the germline V gene, CDR1 is PRHDT and CDR2 is FYEKMQ (reference sequence). The length of the CDR3 is 17 residues. V shed 10 bases, J shed 4 bases, and the junction held 22 bases outside the gene matches. The CDR3 bases are TGTGCCACCGCGCCGGCTAGCGGACAACCAACAATTTACGAGCAGTACTTC. This codes for CATAPASGQPTIYEQYF.

This rearrangement joins TRBV5-1 to TRBJ2-3; tentatively, D is TRBD1 or TRBD2 (6 bases each). CDR3 length: 17 amino acids. V was cut by 0 bases and J by 0 bases, with 14 bases left in between. Germline CDR1 and CDR2: SGHRS and YFSETQ. In DNA, the CDR3 is TGCGCCAGCAGCTTGGTCGGGGGCCCCCCTAGCACAGATACGCAGTATTTT. This gives the protein CASSLVGGPPSTDTQYF.

This chain uses TRBV4-1 with TRBJ2-7, with a weak D call TRBD1 (5 bases). Trimming removed 3 bases from V and 2 bases from J, with 11 bases in between. Germline-derived CDR1 and CDR2 are MGHRA and YSYEKL. This CDR3 is 14 amino acids long. The CDR3 loop reads CASSQQGITYEQYF. CDR3 nucleotides: TGCGCCAGCAGCCAGCAGGGTATTACCTACGAGCAGTACTTC.

The J gene is TRBJ1-2, the V gene TRBV29-1, with 9 bases lining up with TRBD1. This CDR3 region has 15 residues. Germline assignment: CDR1 SQVTM and CDR2 ANQGSEA. V gave up 2 bases and J gave up 9 bases; unmatched junction bases: 13. CDR3 residues: CSVERDRDLYGSYTF. In nucleotides, the CDR3 is TGCAGCGTTGAAAGGGACAGGGACCTCTATGGTAGCTACACCTTC.

The rearrangement links TRBV6-6 to TRBJ2-1; 13 bases match TRBD2. Trimming at V came to 6 bases and at J to 7 bases, leaving 6 bases not matched to a gene. The germline CDR1 and CDR2 sequences are MNHNY and SVGAGI (reference sequence). The length of the CDR3 is 15 residues. CDR3 sequence (DNA): TGTGCCAGCAGCACTAGCGGGGGGGCCGCGAATGAGCAGTTCTTC. Translated, it gives CASSTSGGAANEQFF.

The chain carries TRBV7-6 and TRBJ2-3; D ambiguous. Trimming took 5 bases from V and 0 from J, leaving 12 bases between them. Germline V gene lookup returns CDR1 SGHVS and CDR2 FNYEAQ. The CDR3 contains 15 residues. The CDR3 protein is CASSPSWSSTDTQYF. The DNA for the CDR3 is TGTGCCAGCAGCCCCTCCTGGTCCAGCACAGATACGCAGTATTTT.

The rearrangement uses TRBV6-1 and TRBJ1-5; 9 positions agree with TRBD1. The length of the CDR3 is 18 residues. V shed 2 bases and J 5 bases; nucleotides not matched to a gene: 13. Looked up from germline, CDR1 is MNHNS and CDR2 is SASEGT. DNA for the CDR3: TGTGCCAGCAGTGAAAAATTTGGGACAGGGAGGGTCCATCAGCCCCAGCATTTT. This encodes CASSEKFGTGRVHQPQHF.

The chain employs TRBV27 and TRBJ2-1, with 11 bases that match TRBD2. Germline V gene lookup returns CDR1 MNHEY and CDR2 SMNVEV (reference sequence). The ends lost 2 bases at V and 4 bases at J; junction bases unmatched: 13. This CDR3 has 19 residues. CDR3 bases: TGTGCCAGCAGTTTAAGGATTAGCGGGGGGGGGACCTCTTACAATGAGCAGTTCTTC. Its protein is CASSLRISGGGTSYNEQFF.

The chain has TRBV6-1 and TRBJ2-1; either TRBD1 or TRBD2 may supply D (5 bases each). V gave up 3 bases and J gave up 10 bases, with 10 bases separating them. CDR3 size: 12 residues. CDR1 and CDR2 from the germline V gene are MNHNS and SASEGT. As DNA, the CDR3 is TGTGCCAGCAGTGAGGGGGTGGACGAGCAGTTCTTC. Protein sequence: CASSEGVDEQFF.

The CDR3 loop is CAWSTGQGGSNQPQHF. CDR3 bases: TGTGCCTGGAGTACCGGACAGGGGGGGAGCAATCAGCCCCAGCATTTT. V and J are TRBV30 and TRBJ1-5; TRBD1 matches at 10 bases. Germline V gives CDR1 GTSNPN, CDR2 SVGIG (reference sequence). The CDR3 extends over 16 amino acids. J was trimmed by 1 base and V by 2 bases; bases with no gene match: 5.